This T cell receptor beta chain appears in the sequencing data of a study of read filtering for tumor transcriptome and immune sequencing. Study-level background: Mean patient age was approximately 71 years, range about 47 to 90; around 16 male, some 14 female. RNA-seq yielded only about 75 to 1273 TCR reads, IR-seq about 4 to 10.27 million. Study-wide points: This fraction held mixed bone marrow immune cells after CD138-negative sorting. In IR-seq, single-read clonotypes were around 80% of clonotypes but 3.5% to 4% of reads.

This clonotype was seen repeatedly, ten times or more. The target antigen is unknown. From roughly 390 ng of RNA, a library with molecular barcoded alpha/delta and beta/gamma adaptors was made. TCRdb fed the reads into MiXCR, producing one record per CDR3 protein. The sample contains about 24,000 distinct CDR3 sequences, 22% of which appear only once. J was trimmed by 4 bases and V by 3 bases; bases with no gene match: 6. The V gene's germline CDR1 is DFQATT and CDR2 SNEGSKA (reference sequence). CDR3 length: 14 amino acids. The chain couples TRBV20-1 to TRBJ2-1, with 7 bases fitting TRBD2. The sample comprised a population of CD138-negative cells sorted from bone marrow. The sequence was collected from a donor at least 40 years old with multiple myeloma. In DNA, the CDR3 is TGCAGTGCTAGCGGGGAGCGGGGATACAATGAGCAGTTCTTC. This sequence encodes CSASGERGYNEQFF.